The 18 T cell receptor beta chains below were found in one sample sequenced in a study of shared clonotypes between healthy human individuals. Naive CD8 populations comprised CD45RO-negative cells positively selected for CCR7, excluding terminally differentiated effector memory CD45RA+ cells. Clones were read by immunoSEQ multiplex PCR, and TCRdb kept only the in-frame ones, dropping some. Seen here are roughly 2.1 million clones, just over 90% observed once, and the top ten hold around 1.7%. Sequenced material: naive CD8+ T cells from PBMCs. The origin of the receptors is a man in his late teens or twenties in good health. Some clones in this sample may be carry-over from other donors' samples.

The chain's CDR3 is CASSSYSGISNEQFF. CDR3 bases: TGTGCCAGCAGTTCCTATAGCGGGATAAGCAATGAGCAGTTCTTC. The chain carries TRBV6-5 and TRBJ2-1; 8 bases fit TRBD2. Per the germline V gene, CDR1 is MNHEY and CDR2 is SVGAGI. V was pared by 4 bases and J by 6 bases, with 8 bases of the junction left unmatched. This CDR3 comprises 15 residues.

The chain joins TRBV28 to TRBJ2-7; no definite D call. This CDR3 contains 13 residues. V was clipped by 9 bases and J by 1 base, with 13 bases between them. Germline V gives CDR1 MDHEN, CDR2 SYDVKM. CDR3 sequence: CASSDPRSYEQYF. The CDR3, as DNA: TGTGCCAGTTCGGACCCCCGGTCCTACGAGCAGTACTTC. Looking up the rest from reference TRBV28 and TRBJ2-7 gives the full variable domain: DVKVTQSSRYLVKRTGEKVFLECVQDMDHENMFWYRQDPGLGLRLIYFSYDVKMKEKGDIPEGYSVSREKKERFSLILESASTNQTSMYLCASSDPRSYEQYFGPGTRLTVT.

The chain joins TRBV9 to TRBJ2-7; 10 positions match TRBD2. CDR1 is SGDLS, CDR2 YYNGEE, per germline. Losses at the gene ends were 4 bases for V and 6 bases for J; bases not matched to a gene: 10. The CDR3 has 15 amino acids. DNA for the CDR3: TGTGCCAGCAGCCCAAGCGGGAGGGCCGCTGCCGAGCAGTACTTC. Protein: CASSPSGRAAAEQYF.

The chain uses TRBV7-6 and TRBJ1-5; D unclear. The CDR3 totals 13 residues. Germline CDR1 is SGHVS and CDR2 is FNYEAQ. Between the trimmed V and J ends, which lost 3 bases and 5 bases, there was a span of 8 bases. This CDR3 reads CASSLWDDQPQHF. The DNA of the CDR3 is TGTGCCAGCAGCTTGTGGGATGATCAGCCCCAGCATTTT.

The J gene is TRBJ2-7, the V gene TRBV28, with 10 nucleotides matching TRBD2. The CDR3 totals 16 residues. Germline CDR1 MDHEN, CDR2 SYDVKM. V gave up 3 bases and J gave up 4 bases; unmatched junction bases: 9. DNA for the CDR3: TGTGCCAGCAGTTTTACTCCCCTAGCGGGAGTGTACGAGCAGTACTTC. Translated: CASSFTPLAGVYEQYF.

The table lists this clone with a count of one. This sequence joins TRBV27 and TRBJ1-6; D is uncertain. Trimming took off 1 base at V and 13 bases at J, with 8 bases between the two ends. CDR1 and CDR2 from the germline V gene are MNHEY and SMNVEV (reference sequence). This CDR3 is built from 12 residues. CDR3 sequence reads: CASSLYGLPLHF. In DNA, the CDR3 is TGTGCCAGCAGTTTATACGGTCTGCCCCTCCACTTT.

With regard to this clone: In the same sample, other DNA sequences code for this CDR3. This chain joins TRBV7-9 and TRBJ2-7, with TRBD1 identical over 7 bases. Germline V gene sequence: CDR1 SEHNR, CDR2 FQNEAQ (reference sequence). V was pared by 9 bases and J by 0 bases, with 2 bases of the junction left unmatched. CDR3 length equals 12 residues. For the CDR3, the DNA is TGTGCCAGTGCAGGGGGCTCCTACGAGCAGTACTTC. Translation gives CASAGGSYEQYF.

V usage is TRBV6-1 and J usage is TRBJ2-5, with a tentative D call TRBD1 (5 bases). CDR1 is MNHNS, CDR2 SASEGT, per germline. The CDR3 has 16 amino acids. Deletions cut 0 bases from V and 1 base from J, with 12 bases between. CDR3 loop: CASSEAFGATQETQYF. The DNA of the CDR3 is TGTGCCAGCAGTGAAGCGTTTGGGGCTACCCAAGAGACCCAGTACTTC.

The chain recombines TRBV7-6 with TRBJ2-4, with D possibly being TRBD2 (5 bases). This CDR3 has 13 amino acids. The ends were cut back, 5 bases at V and 8 bases at J, with 13 bases in the middle. Germline-derived CDR1 and CDR2 are SGHVS and FNYEAQ. In DNA, the CDR3 is TGTGCCAGCAGCCGGACCAGGCGGGACATTCAGTACTTC. Translating gives CASSRTRRDIQYF.

V and J are TRBV4-3 and TRBJ1-3, with D tentatively TRBD1 (5 bases). The CDR3 has 15 amino acids. Between the trimmed V and J ends, which lost 5 bases and 4 bases, there was a span of 15 bases. Per the germline V gene, CDR1 is LGHNA and CDR2 is YSLEER. The CDR3 region is CASSSGTSAGNTIYF. The DNA of the CDR3 is TGCGCCAGCAGCTCTGGGACTTCAGCGGGAAACACCATATATTTT.

This clone was found once. The V and J genes are TRBV27 and TRBJ2-2; D may be TRBD2 (6 bases). This CDR3 spans 15 amino acids. Looked up from germline, CDR1 is MNHEY and CDR2 is SMNVEV (reference sequence). V lost 1 base and J 5 bases, leaving 11 bases between the germline ends. The CDR3 DNA reads TGTGCCAGCAGTTTATTGCGGGGAGGTACCGGGGAGCTGTTTTTT. Amino acids: CASSLLRGGTGELFF.

V is TRBV5-8 and J is TRBJ1-2; D is unclear. The V end was cut by 4 bases, the J end by 6 bases, with 13 bases between. Germline V CDR1 and CDR2: SGHTS, YDEGEE. This CDR3 region has 13 residues. CDR3 sequence: CASSPQPGHGYTF. DNA for the CDR3: TGTGCCAGCAGCCCCCAACCAGGACATGGCTACACCTTC.

The chain is built from TRBV19 and TRBJ1-1, with 9 bases matching TRBD1. V was pared by 3 bases and J by 4 bases, with 3 bases of the junction left unmatched. The CDR3 runs 14 residues. From germline, CDR1 is LNHDA and CDR2 SQIVND (reference sequence). The CDR3 region has the DNA TGTGCCAGTAGTATCGGGACAGGGACCACTGAAGCTTTCTTT. It encodes CASSIGTGTTEAFF.

Note on this clone: Different DNA sequences within this sample yield the same CDR3. V is TRBV9 and J is TRBJ2-1, with D perhaps matching TRBD1 or TRBD2 (5 bases each). Germline values: CDR1 SGDLS, CDR2 YYNGEE. Trimming removed 3 bases from V and 8 bases from J, with 12 bases in between. CDR3 length: 13 residues. DNA of the CDR3: TGTGCCAGCAGCGCAGGACTGGGGGATGAGCAGTTCTTC. It yields the protein CASSAGLGDEQFF.

J is TRBJ2-1 and V is TRBV7-3; 8 positions agree with TRBD2. After removal of 3 bases from V and 4 bases from J, the junction contained 11 bases not matched to a gene. The length of the CDR3 is 17 residues. In germline, CDR1 is SGHTA, CDR2 FQGTGA. The CDR3 DNA reads as TGTGCCAGCAGCTTGCGGGCCCAGCGGGAGTTATACAATGAGCAGTTCTTC. Its protein is CASSLRAQRELYNEQFF.

The chain links TRBV13 to TRBJ2-1, with TRBD1 identical over 8 bases. Germline V CDR1 and CDR2: PRHDT, FYEKMQ (reference sequence). This CDR3 has 16 residues. After removal of 5 bases from V and 2 bases from J, the junction contained 8 bases not matched to a gene. The CDR3 DNA is TGTGCCAGCAGCCTGACCGGGACAGGTCCCTACAATGAGCAGTTCTTC. Translation: CASSLTGTGPYNEQFF.

This chain connects TRBV4-1 to TRBJ2-7; 7 nucleotides line up with TRBD1. The junction had 11 bases not matched to a gene; V was cut back by 5 bases and J by 7 bases. This CDR3 comprises 14 residues. Germline V gene lookup returns CDR1 MGHRA and CDR2 YSYEKL. The CDR3 bases are TGCGCCAGCAGCTGGACAGGCCAAAATGGAGAGCAGTACTTC. Protein sequence: CASSWTGQNGEQYF.

A note on this clone: This same CDR3 is encoded by further DNA sequences in the sample. The chain recombines TRBV2 with TRBJ2-7; D might be TRBD1 or TRBD2, each matching 5 bases. This CDR3 has 13 residues. The V gene lost 6 bases and the J gene lost 0 bases, with 9 bases spanning the gap. Per the germline V gene, CDR1 is SNHLY and CDR2 is FYNNEI. CDR3 DNA: TGTGCCAGCAGCTACGGGGCCTCCTACGAGCAGTACTTC. It is translated as CASSYGASYEQYF.